One and the same sample provided the 12 T cell receptor beta chains below, sequenced in a study of blood T cell repertoires in COVID-19. The method was immunoSEQ multiplex PCR; TCRdb's version includes in-frame clones alone and lacks a portion of them. The sample has about 130,000 clones, approximately 84% seen once. Sample: peripheral blood. Every receptor here comes from a woman aged 60 to 75 with acute or convalescent COVID-19.

This chain uses TRBV2 with TRBJ1-1; the match to TRBD1 covers 10 bases. V shed 6 bases, J shed 1 base, and the junction held 5 bases outside the gene matches. Germline assignment: CDR1 SNHLY and CDR2 FYNNEI. This CDR3 has 15 residues. CDR3 sequence: CASSVRDRGNTEAFF. In nucleotides, the CDR3 is TGTGCCAGCAGCGTTAGGGACAGGGGGAACACTGAAGCTTTCTTT. Complete variable domain (other parts from reference TRBV2 and TRBJ1-1): EPEVTQTPSHQVTQMGQEVILRCVPISNHLYFYWYRQILGQKVEFLVSFYNNEISEKSEIFDDQFSVERPDGSNFTLKIRSTKLEDSAMYFCASSVRDRGNTEAFFGQGTRLTVV.

The chain is built from TRBV5-1 and TRBJ1-1; D call uncertain. The CDR3 sequence is 15 residues long. Trimming left V 0 bases short and J 1 base short, with 10 bases between. Germline V gene sequence: CDR1 SGHRS, CDR2 YFSETQ. The CDR3 loop reads CASSLEQVPNTEAFF. The CDR3 DNA follows: TGCGCCAGCAGCTTGGAGCAGGTGCCGAACACTGAAGCTTTCTTT.

The V gene is TRBV7-9, the J gene TRBJ2-4; D may be TRBD2 (6 bases). The CDR3 length is 13 residues. Trimming cost V 7 bases and J 4 bases, with 11 bases left between them. From germline, CDR1 is SEHNR and CDR2 FQNEAQ (reference sequence). The CDR3 sequence: CASTPREKNIQYF. For the CDR3, the DNA is TGTGCCAGCACACCACGGGAGAAAAACATTCAGTACTTC. Using reference TRBV7-9 and TRBJ2-4 for the parts outside the CDR3, the full variable domain is DTGVSQNPRHKITKRGQNVTFRCDPISEHNRLYWYRQTLGQGPEFLTYFQNEAQLEKSRLLSDRFSAERPKGSFSTLEIQRTEQGDSAMYLCASTPREKNIQYFGAGTRLSVL.

The gene calls are TRBV7-9 and TRBJ2-1; 7 bases map to TRBD1. With V trimmed by 1 base and J by 6 bases, 6 bases remained unmatched. The CDR3 totals 15 residues. Germline CDR1 reads SEHNR; CDR2 reads FQNEAQ (reference sequence). CDR3 sequence: CASSLGQGMTNEQFF. CDR3 in DNA: TGTGCCAGCAGCTTAGGACAGGGAATGACCAATGAGCAGTTCTTC. The whole variable domain, remainder taken from reference TRBV7-9 and TRBJ2-1, is DTGVSQNPRHKITKRGQNVTFRCDPISEHNRLYWYRQTLGQGPEFLTYFQNEAQLEKSRLLSDRFSAERPKGSFSTLEIQRTEQGDSAMYLCASSLGQGMTNEQFFGPGTRLTVL.

J is TRBJ1-1 and V is TRBV25-1; 9 bases match TRBD1. J was trimmed by 10 bases and V by 4 bases; bases with no gene match: 10. This CDR3 has 14 residues. Looked up from germline, CDR1 is MGHDK and CDR2 is SYGVNS. CDR3 sequence: CASSVGTGISGAFF. The CDR3 DNA sequence: TGTGCCAGCAGTGTGGGGACAGGGATATCGGGAGCTTTCTTT.

The rearrangement joins TRBV20-1 to TRBJ1-5, with D perhaps matching TRBD1 (5 bases). This CDR3 comprises 14 residues. Between the trimmed V and J ends, which lost 3 bases and 4 bases, there was a span of 13 bases. The germline V gene encodes CDR1 DFQATT and CDR2 SNEGSKA (reference sequence). CDR3: CSASGAGRNQPQHF. The CDR3 DNA reads as TGCAGTGCTAGTGGGGCAGGCCGGAATCAGCCCCAGCATTTT.

This chain's CDR3 is CASWEPGQRLLNYGYTF. The CDR3 region has the DNA TGTGCCAGCTGGGAACCGGGACAGCGCCTTTTAAACTATGGCTACACCTTC. The chain has TRBV28 and TRBJ1-2; 7 bases match TRBD1. The CDR3 runs 17 residues. Germline V gives CDR1 MDHEN, CDR2 SYDVKM. V shed 8 bases and J 2 bases; nucleotides not matched to a gene: 17.

The V call is TRBV11-2, the J call TRBJ1-2; D possibly corresponds to TRBD1 (6 bases). CDR1 is SGHAT, CDR2 FQNNGV, per germline. Trimming shortened V by 1 base and J by 0 bases, and 12 bases separated the two germline ends. This CDR3 has 16 amino acids. The CDR3 spells CASSLVSDSPNYGYTF. CDR3 nucleotide sequence: TGTGCCAGCAGCTTAGTATCGGACAGTCCTAACTATGGCTACACCTTC. Complete variable domain (other parts from reference TRBV11-2 and TRBJ1-2): EAGVAQSPRYKIIEKRQSVAFWCNPISGHATLYWYQQILGQGPKLLIQFQNNGVVDDSQLPKDRFSAERLKGVDSTLKIQPAKLEDSAVYLCASSLVSDSPNYGYTFGSGTRLTVV.

The chain couples TRBV5-6 to TRBJ2-7, with D possibly TRBD1 on 5 matching bases. Trimming removed 5 bases from V and 4 bases from J, with 16 bases in between. From germline, CDR1 is SGHDT and CDR2 YYEEEE. CDR3 length equals 14 residues. DNA for the CDR3: TGTGCCAGCAGGCTAGAAGGGGCGCAATACGAGCAGTACTTC. This encodes CASRLEGAQYEQYF. The variable domain in full, completed from reference TRBV5-6 and TRBJ2-7, reads DAGVTQSPTHLIKTRGQQVTLRCSPKSGHDTVSWYQQALGQGPQFIFQYYEEEERQRGNFPDRFSGHQFPNYSSELNVNALLLGDSALYLCASRLEGAQYEQYFGPGTRLTVT.

This chain connects TRBV19 to TRBJ2-2, with 9 bases fitting TRBD1. Germline CDR1 LNHDA, CDR2 SQIVND (reference sequence). V was pared by 7 bases and J by 4 bases, with 4 bases of the junction left unmatched. The CDR3 is 14 residues long. The CDR3 DNA sequence: TGTGCCAGTACCACACAGGGGGCCACCGGGGAGCTGTTTTTT. Translating gives CASTTQGATGELFF.

This rearrangement joins TRBV7-6 to TRBJ1-6, with TRBD1 matching over 10 bases. The V gene's germline CDR1 is SGHVS and CDR2 FNYEAQ. This CDR3 comprises 15 residues. V dropped 5 bases and J dropped 9; count of bases not matched to a gene: 7. CDR3 amino acids: CASSPRQGAISPLHF. DNA of the CDR3: TGTGCCAGCAGCCCGCGACAGGGGGCGATTTCACCCCTCCACTTT.

This chain uses TRBV30 with TRBJ2-2; TRBD1 is a possible D gene (5 bases). Per the germline V gene, CDR1 is GTSNPN and CDR2 is SVGIG (reference sequence). CDR3 length: 14 residues. V was cut by 3 bases and J by 0 bases, with 8 bases left in between. CDR3 protein: CAWRRQTNTGELFF. The CDR3 DNA is TGTGCCTGGAGACGACAGACGAACACCGGGGAGCTGTTTTTT.